This T cell receptor beta chain was sequenced in a study of PD-L1 blockade in urothelial cancer. Study-wide context: About 90% of the 29 patients were males with bladder-origin urothelial cancer.

The V segment lost 5 bases and the J segment 3 bases; nucleotides outside the gene matches: 3. Germline loops: CDR1 SQVTM, CDR2 ANQGSEA. The CDR3 contains 14 residues. The method was immunoSEQ multiplex PCR; TCRdb's version includes in-frame clones alone and lacks a portion of them. This table has some 120,000 clones, around nine tenths appearing once. The time point here: peripheral blood 6 weeks after treatment start. Disease in patients was locally advanced or metastatic urothelial carcinoma. Per-patient samples, pretreatment and on-treatment, numbered 1 to 8. The chain recombines TRBV29-1 with TRBJ2-3; 12 positions agree with TRBD1. This material consisted of PBMCs, taken around atezolizumab (anti-PD-L1) treatment. This receptor was identified in a man between 60 and 70 years old with urothelial cancer. CDR3 amino acids: CSVWDRGPTDTQYF. CDR3 DNA sequence: TGCAGCGTTTGGGACAGGGGGCCGACAGATACGCAGTATTTT.